Each of the 25 T cell receptor beta chains below was sequenced from the same sample in a study of CD8 T cells in ankylosing spondylitis. Study-wide points: Typical of ankylosing spondylitis blood, it appeared, was a TCR beta motif of under 10 highly homologous variants.

TCRdb passed the 5' RACE reads through MiXCR, listing each CDR3 protein once. Among over 450,000 distinct CDR3 sequences listed, more than 9.5% were seen once. What these receptors recognize is not known. Sequenced input: blood, either unsorted or a sorted T cell fraction (not recorded which). Receptor source: a male donor with ankylosing spondylitis.

The chain links TRBV27 to TRBJ1-1, with D perhaps TRBD1 (5 bases). Between the trimmed V and J ends, which lost 3 bases and 1 base, there was a span of 18 bases. Looked up from germline, CDR1 is MNHEY and CDR2 is SMNVEV (reference sequence). The CDR3 has 17 residues. Here the CDR3 reads CASSLDKDFLGNTEAFF. The DNA of the CDR3 is TGTGCCAGCAGTTTGGACAAGGACTTCCTGGGGAACACTGAAGCTTTCTTT.

This clonotype was observed many times. V and J are TRBV12-3 or TRBV12-4 and TRBJ2-3, with TRBD2 matching over 7 bases. V lost 7 bases to trimming and J lost 4 bases; unmatched junction nucleotides: 11. The CDR3 spans 15 residues. CDR3 DNA: TGTGCCAGCACCATTTGGGGGGGGAAAGCAGATACGCAGTATTTT. Amino acid sequence: CASTIWGGKADTQYF.

The rearrangement uses TRBV3-1 and TRBJ1-2; TRBD1 matches 7 bases. The CDR3 totals 14 residues. V shed 1 base and J 7 bases; nucleotides not matched to a gene: 6. The germline gives CDR1 LGHDT, CDR2 YNNKEL (reference sequence). The CDR3 coding sequence is TGTGCCAGCAGCCAAGTCTCAACAGGGGTTGGCTACACCTTC. It is translated as CASSQVSTGVGYTF.

This clonotype was seen a few times. The V and J genes are TRBV20-1 and TRBJ2-3; 8 bases align to TRBD1. The CDR3 length is 15 residues. Looked up from germline, CDR1 is DFQATT and CDR2 is SNEGSKA (reference sequence). The ends lost 2 bases at V and 5 bases at J; junction bases unmatched: 9. CDR3 sequence reads: CSARSGQGPQDTQYF. The CDR3 nucleotides read TGCAGTGCTAGATCTGGACAGGGACCCCAAGATACGCAGTATTTT.

This clonotype was seen more than once but under ten times. The CDR3 DNA sequence: TGCGCCAGCAGCTCTAGGGGGTGGGGAGAGACCCAGTACTTC. Protein sequence: CASSSRGWGETQYF. This rearrangement joins TRBV5-1 to TRBJ2-5; tentatively, D is TRBD1 (6 bases). The V end lost 3 bases, the J end lost 4 bases, and 13 bases lay between the germline ends. Germline CDR1 SGHRS, CDR2 YFSETQ. This CDR3 has 14 amino acids.

In this sample, this clonotype turned up a few times. The V call is TRBV10-2, the J call TRBJ2-1; 12 nucleotides align to TRBD2. CDR3 size: 15 residues. Germline V gene lookup returns CDR1 WSHSY and CDR2 SAAADI. Germline trimming cut 8 bases from V and 4 bases from J; bases unmatched to any gene: 6. The CDR3 here is CASRVGLAGYNEQFF. The DNA of the CDR3 is TGCGCCAGCCGGGTCGGACTAGCGGGGTACAATGAGCAGTTCTTC.

The rearrangement uses TRBV9 and TRBJ2-2, with a tentative D call TRBD2 (5 bases). V lost 4 bases and J 0 bases, leaving 10 bases between the germline ends. The germline CDR1 and CDR2 sequences are SGDLS and YYNGEE. The CDR3 runs to 15 residues. The CDR3 loop reads CASSSRASNTGELFF. In DNA form, the CDR3 reads TGTGCCAGCAGCTCGCGGGCCTCGAACACCGGGGAGCTGTTTTTT.

This clonotype was detected ten times or more. The chain joins TRBV7-2 to TRBJ2-1; 11 bases align to TRBD2. CDR1 and CDR2 from the germline V gene are SGHTA and FQGNSA. After removal of 3 bases from V and 7 bases from J, the junction contained 5 bases not matched to a gene. CDR3 length: 15 amino acids. The CDR3 region has the DNA TGTGCCAGCAGCTTCTCGGGACTAGCGGTAAATGAGCAGTTCTTC. Amino acids: CASSFSGLAVNEQFF.

The chain uses TRBV18 and TRBJ2-7; a weak D match, TRBD1 (6 bases). The germline V gene has CDR1 KGHSH and CDR2 LQKENI. The CDR3 contains 16 residues. The germline V and J ends were trimmed by 2 bases and 0 bases, with 14 bases remaining between them. This chain's CDR3 is CASSPRRQGISYEQYF. CDR3 bases: TGTGCCAGCTCACCAAGGAGGCAGGGGATCTCCTACGAGCAGTACTTC. The full variable domain, in which reference TRBV18 and TRBJ2-7 provide the parts outside the CDR3, is NAGVMQNPRHLVRRRGQEARLRCSPMKGHSHVYWYRQLPEEGLKFMVYLQKENIIDESGMPKERFSAEFPKEGPSILRIQQVVRGDSAAYFCASSPRRQGISYEQYFGPGTRLTVT.

The chain is built from TRBV20-1 and TRBJ1-5; possibly TRBD1 for D (5 bases). Trimming took off 7 bases at V and 2 bases at J, with 12 bases between the two ends. Germline V CDR1 and CDR2: DFQATT, SNEGSKA (reference sequence). The CDR3 consists of 13 residues. CDR3 nucleotide sequence: TGCAGTGGGCAGGGAGTAGGCAATCAGCCCCAGCATTTT. Its translation: CSGQGVGNQPQHF.

Only a few counts were recorded for this clonotype. Here the CDR3 DNA reads TGTGCCAGCAGCGACTCCGAGACAGGGATCTTGTACGAGCAGTACTTC. Translation: CASSDSETGILYEQYF. The rearrangement uses TRBV11-2 and TRBJ2-7; 7 nucleotides align to TRBD1. The CDR3 contains 16 residues. CDR1 is SGHAT and CDR2 is FQNNGV in the germline V gene. J lost 4 bases, V lost 5 bases, and 14 bases had no gene match.

This rearrangement joins TRBV7-2 to TRBJ2-1; 13 bases line up with TRBD2. Germline V gives CDR1 SGHTA, CDR2 FQGNSA. The ends lost 1 base at V and 12 bases at J; junction bases unmatched: 6. The CDR3 is 15 amino acids. The CDR3 region has the DNA TGTGCCAGCAGCTTAGAAGGACTAGCGGGAGAAAGGCAGTTCTTC. This codes for CASSLEGLAGERQFF. Drawing the rest from reference TRBV7-2 and TRBJ2-1, the complete variable domain is GAGVSQSPSNKVTEKGKDVELRCDPISGHTALYWYRQSLGQGLEFLIYFQGNSAPDKSGLPSDRFSAERTGGSVSTLTIQRTQQEDSAVYLCASSLEGLAGERQFFGPGTRLTVL.

The chain uses TRBV7-9 and TRBJ1-2, with 10 bases lining up with TRBD1. The germline V gene encodes CDR1 SEHNR and CDR2 FQNEAQ (reference sequence). V was pared by 3 bases and J by 5 bases, with 6 bases of the junction left unmatched. The CDR3 has 15 amino acids. The CDR3 nucleotides are TGTGCCAGCAGCTTGGGGGACAGGGGATGGTATGGCTACACCTTC. Residues: CASSLGDRGWYGYTF.

This chain links TRBV10-3 with TRBJ1-2; the D is unclear. Germline V gene data show CDR1 as ENHRY and CDR2 as SYGVKD. The CDR3 has 11 amino acids. Trimming shortened V by 4 bases and J by 7 bases, and 7 bases separated the two germline ends. CDR3 bases: TGTGCCATCAGTGGGACCGGTGGCTACACCTTC. Translating gives CAISGTGGYTF.

Only a few counts were recorded for this clonotype. The rearrangement uses TRBV6-1 and TRBJ2-2, with 10 bases fitting TRBD1. The trim removed 11 bases at V and 8 bases at J, leaving 14 bases unmatched. Germline assignment: CDR1 MNHNS and CDR2 SASEGT. This CDR3 region has 15 residues. The CDR3 loop reads CAGDRGPSGIGELFF. In DNA form, the CDR3 reads TGTGCCGGAGACAGGGGGCCCTCGGGAATAGGGGAGCTGTTTTTT.

This clonotype showed up many times. The V gene is TRBV3-1, the J gene TRBJ2-2; the match to TRBD2 covers 8 bases. The CDR3 sequence is 15 residues long. The V segment lost 4 bases and the J segment 1 base; nucleotides outside the gene matches: 2. Germline-derived CDR1 and CDR2 are LGHDT and YNNKEL (reference sequence). CDR3 amino acids: CASSPGLVNTGELFF. In DNA form, the CDR3 reads TGTGCCAGCAGCCCGGGACTAGTGAACACCGGGGAGCTGTTTTTT.

This clonotype was detected ten times or more. V is TRBV7-9 and J is TRBJ2-7; no clear D gene. The length of the CDR3 is 15 residues. Germline CDR1 reads SEHNR; CDR2 reads FQNEAQ (reference sequence). V lost 3 bases, J lost 0 bases, and 12 bases lay in between. CDR3 in DNA: TGTGCCAGCAGCTTGGAGTCTTGGGGCTCCTACGAGCAGTACGTC. It encodes CASSLESWGSYEQYV.

Only a few counts were recorded for this clonotype. This chain links TRBV7-8 with TRBJ2-7; 13 nucleotides agree with TRBD2. With V trimmed by 1 base and J by 7 bases, 1 base remained unmatched. CDR1 and CDR2 (germline): SGHVS, FQNEAQ. The CDR3 loop spans 14 amino acids. The CDR3 spells CASSLGTSGREQYF. CDR3 in DNA: TGTGCCAGCAGCTTAGGGACTAGCGGGAGAGAGCAGTACTTC.

This clonotype has ten or more counts. The rearrangement uses TRBV10-3 and TRBJ2-1, with 8 bases aligning to TRBD1. The CDR3 sequence is 16 residues long. Trimming took 0 bases from V and 1 from J; bases not matched to a gene: 2. Germline CDR1 ENHRY, CDR2 SYGVKD. The CDR3 bases are TGTGCCATCAGTGAGTCGACAGGGGCGTCCTACAATGAGCAGTTCTTC. Translating it yields CAISESTGASYNEQFF.

The chain combines TRBV20-1 with TRBJ2-3; 9 bases agree with TRBD2. The trim removed 5 bases at V and 2 bases at J, leaving 8 bases unmatched. The CDR3 has 15 residues. In germline, CDR1 is DFQATT, CDR2 SNEGSKA (reference sequence). The CDR3 DNA reads TGCAGTGCTCCTCTAGCGGGGACATACACAGATACGCAGTATTTT. Translated: CSAPLAGTYTDTQYF.

This clonotype was observed a handful of times. The chain is built from TRBV7-9 and TRBJ1-5, with a possible D match to TRBD1 (5 bases). This CDR3 is built from 15 residues. The ends were cut back, 0 bases at V and 1 base at J, with 7 bases in the middle. CDR1 and CDR2 from the germline V gene are SEHNR and FQNEAQ (reference sequence). The CDR3 loop reads CASSLAQGSNQPQHF. Written as DNA, the CDR3 is TGTGCCAGCAGCTTAGCTCAGGGAAGCAATCAGCCCCAGCATTTT. The whole variable domain, remainder taken from reference TRBV7-9 and TRBJ1-5, is DTGVSQNPRHKITKRGQNVTFRCDPISEHNRLYWYRQTLGQGPEFLTYFQNEAQLEKSRLLSDRFSAERPKGSFSTLEIQRTEQGDSAMYLCASSLAQGSNQPQHFGDGTRLSIL.

V and J are TRBV15 and TRBJ2-3; D ambiguous. CDR1 LNHNV and CDR2 YYDKDF come from the germline V gene (reference sequence). This CDR3 contains 13 residues. The V end was cut by 3 bases, the J end by 5 bases, with 9 bases between. The CDR3 nucleotides are TGTGCCACCAGCAGCGAACAACGAGATACGCAGTATTTT. It encodes CATSSEQRDTQYF.

The chain recombines TRBV4-1 with TRBJ2-2, with 12 nucleotides matching TRBD2. Germline V gene sequence: CDR1 MGHRA, CDR2 YSYEKL. The CDR3 is 16 residues long. Trimming at V came to 1 base and at J to 5 bases, leaving 2 bases not matched to a gene. The CDR3 DNA is TGCGCCAGCAGCCAAGGACTAGCGGGAGTAACCGGGGAGCTGTTTTTT. It is translated as CASSQGLAGVTGELFF.

At least ten counts were recorded for this clonotype. J is TRBJ2-2 and V is TRBV12-3 or TRBV12-4; D perhaps matches TRBD2 (6 bases). V dropped 5 bases and J dropped 3 bases, with 10 bases sitting between them. The CDR3 length is 14 residues. The CDR3 here is CASSPLAYTGELFF. DNA for the CDR3: TGTGCCAGCAGTCCACTAGCATACACCGGGGAGCTGTTTTTT.

This clonotype has a count of ten or more. The V and J genes are TRBV16 and TRBJ2-5; D remains ambiguous. Trimming removed 0 bases from V and 1 base from J, with 6 bases in between. The germline gives CDR1 KGHSY, CDR2 FQNENV. The length of the CDR3 is 14 residues. CDR3 region: CASSQSRGQETQYF. For the CDR3, the DNA is TGTGCCAGCAGCCAATCTAGAGGCCAAGAGACCCAGTACTTC.